This entry concerns a single T cell receptor (beta chain). Produced via immunoSEQ multiplex PCR; TCRdb's table is partial and in-frame only. The table lists roughly 26,000 clones, roughly 89% of them singletons, with roughly 17% in the top ten. This specimen belongs to a study of T cell changes during pregnancy in multiple sclerosis. J was trimmed by 2 bases and V by 3 bases; bases with no gene match: 12. The CDR3 extends over 18 amino acids. Per germline, CDR1 SGHTS and CDR2 YDEGEE. The clonotype comes from a female donor with multiple sclerosis, enrolled in a pregnancy study. The sample here was CD8+ T cells from peripheral blood mononuclear cells, taken in the second trimester of pregnancy. The chain combines TRBV5-8 with TRBJ2-3; 10 bases align to TRBD1. The CDR3 region has the DNA TGTGCCAGCAGCTCTGGACAGGGGGTAGCGGGTGACACAGATACGCAGTATTTT. Translating gives CASSSGQGVAGDTDTQYF.